These 27 T cell receptor beta chains share one sample of origin, sequenced in a study of control samples from healthy donors and cancer patients. TCRdb's copy holds only in-frame clones and misses some; the assay was immunoSEQ multiplex PCR. This table has around 170,000 clones, roughly 92% appearing once. The sequenced sample consisted of blood. These receptors all come from a man aged 25 to 40 in good health.

This clone has just one count. This chain's CDR3 is CASSLAHTEQFF. For the CDR3, the DNA is TGTGCCAGCAGCTTAGCCCACACCGAGCAGTTCTTC. This chain connects TRBV11-2 to TRBJ2-1, with no clear D. Trimming took off 1 base at V and 10 bases at J, with 8 bases between the two ends. This CDR3 region has 12 residues. In germline, CDR1 is SGHAT, CDR2 FQNNGV. Combining the CDR3 with reference TRBV11-2 and TRBJ2-1 gives the whole variable domain EAGVAQSPRYKIIEKRQSVAFWCNPISGHATLYWYQQILGQGPKLLIQFQNNGVVDDSQLPKDRFSAERLKGVDSTLKIQPAKLEDSAVYLCASSLAHTEQFFGPGTRLTVL.

The chain couples TRBV3-1 (or the pseudogene TRBV3-2) to TRBJ1-1; D is perhaps TRBD1 (5 bases). CDR1 is LGHDT, CDR2 YNNKEL, per germline (reference sequence). The CDR3 is 15 residues long. Trimming stripped 4 bases from V and 3 bases from J, with 15 bases between. For the CDR3, the DNA is TGTGCCAGCAGCCCACGACAGTTTGGGGACACTGAAGCTTTCTTT. Its protein product is CASSPRQFGDTEAFF.

This clone came up a few times. The genes are TRBV28 and TRBJ2-4; tentatively, D is TRBD2 (5 bases). With 5 bases removed from V and 0 bases from J, the gap between germline ends came to 14 bases. Germline CDR1 reads MDHEN; CDR2 reads SYDVKM. This CDR3 spans 16 amino acids. CDR3 in amino acids: CASSRPGGLAKNIQYF. The CDR3 DNA is TGTGCCAGCAGTCGGCCCGGAGGACTAGCCAAAAACATTCAGTACTTC.

Concerning this clone itself: Other DNA sequences in the sample encode the same CDR3. The rearrangement uses TRBV6-1 and TRBJ1-2; no definite D call. The CDR3 length is 13 residues. Trimming shortened V by 0 bases and J by 4 bases, and 6 bases separated the two germline ends. Germline V gene data show CDR1 as MNHNS and CDR2 as SASEGT. The DNA of the CDR3 is TGTGCCAGCAGTGAAGCACGGGGCTATGGCTACACCTTC. This gives the protein CASSEARGYGYTF.

The CDR3 is CASSSHLTGTNEKLFF. The CDR3 coding sequence is TGTGCCAGCAGCTCTCACCTGACAGGGACTAATGAAAAACTGTTTTTT. The rearrangement links TRBV5-4 to TRBJ1-4; 7 bases map to TRBD1. The germline gives CDR1 SGHNT, CDR2 YYREEE (reference sequence). The CDR3 loop spans 16 amino acids. Trimming at V came to 3 bases and at J to 2 bases, leaving 7 bases not matched to a gene.

CDR3 loop: CASSPPRAYGYTF. The CDR3 DNA follows: TGTGCCAGCAGCCCCCCCCGGGCCTATGGCTACACCTTC. This sequence joins TRBV6-5 and TRBJ1-2; no clear D. In germline, CDR1 is MNHEY, CDR2 SVGAGI. This CDR3 is built from 13 residues. Trimming shortened V by 6 bases and J by 4 bases, and 12 bases separated the two germline ends.

The sample holds a few counts of this clone. The chain has TRBV19 and TRBJ2-7, with TRBD2 matching 8 bases. The V gene's germline CDR1 is LNHDA and CDR2 SQIVND (reference sequence). V was clipped by 10 bases and J by 3 bases; unmatched bases: 11. The CDR3 is 14 amino acids. The CDR3 sequence: CATSGLAGGYEQYF. The CDR3 bases are TGTGCCACCTCGGGGCTAGCGGGCGGCTACGAGCAGTACTTC.

In regard to this clone: The identical CDR3 is also encoded by other nucleotide sequences in the sample. The CDR3 protein is CAWSVAGGNTIYF. CDR3 nucleotides: TGTGCCTGGAGTGTAGCGGGAGGAAACACCATATATTTT. The J gene is TRBJ1-3, the V gene TRBV30; D remains unclear. This CDR3 has 13 residues. Germline CDR1 GTSNPN, CDR2 SVGIG (reference sequence). V dropped 0 bases and J dropped 4 bases, with 7 bases sitting between them. Full variable domain (remainder filled in from reference TRBV30 and TRBJ1-3): SQTIHQWPATLVQPVGSPLSLECTVEGTSNPNLYWYRQAAGRGLQLLFYSVGIGQISSEVPQNLSASRPQDRQFILSSKKLLLSDSGFYLCAWSVAGGNTIYFGEGSWLTVV.

The genes are TRBV10-2 and TRBJ2-7, with D possibly matching TRBD2 (5 bases). The germline V gene encodes CDR1 WSHSY and CDR2 SAAADI. The V and J ends lost 10 bases and 2 bases respectively, with 12 bases between them. The CDR3 runs to 12 residues. As DNA, the CDR3 is TGCGCCACCGCCGTGGGAGCCTACGAGCAGTACTTC. This translates into CATAVGAYEQYF.

The chain employs TRBV28 and TRBJ1-6, with D possibly being TRBD1 (6 bases). V was pared by 7 bases and J by 4 bases, with 17 bases between. The CDR3 extends over 16 amino acids. Germline V CDR1 and CDR2: MDHEN, SYDVKM. CDR3 region: CASNPSGTPYNSPLHF. Here the CDR3 DNA reads TGTGCCAGCAACCCATCGGGGACACCTTATAATTCACCCCTCCACTTT.

V gene TRBV5-4 combines with J gene TRBJ2-7, with D possibly TRBD2 on 6 matching bases. With 5 bases removed from V and 1 base from J, the gap between germline ends came to 16 bases. CDR1 and CDR2 from the germline V gene are SGHNT and YYREEE (reference sequence). The CDR3 is made up of 15 amino acids. The CDR3 nucleotides are TGTGCCAGCAGTCGGGAGTTGGGATCTTCCTACGAGCAGTACTTC. Amino acid sequence: CASSRELGSSYEQYF.

The rearrangement uses TRBV7-2 and TRBJ1-6, with D possibly TRBD1 on 5 matching bases. Germline lookup yields CDR1 SGHTA and CDR2 FQGNSA. There are 15 residues in the CDR3. V dropped 0 bases and J dropped 8 bases, with 11 bases sitting between them. The CDR3 spells CASSLARQGDSPLHF. In nucleotides, the CDR3 is TGTGCCAGCAGCTTAGCTAGGCAGGGAGATTCACCCCTCCACTTT.

The rearrangement links TRBV30 to TRBJ2-7; maybe TRBD1 (7 bases). The CDR3 is made up of 13 amino acids. Germline V lookup: CDR1 GTSNPN, CDR2 SVGIG (reference sequence). Trimming shortened V by 2 bases and J by 3 bases, and 11 bases separated the two germline ends. The CDR3 sequence: CAWSQGGGYEQYF. The CDR3 nucleotides read TGTGCCTGGAGTCAGGGGGGTGGCTACGAGCAGTACTTC.

This rearrangement joins TRBV9 to TRBJ2-7, with D possibly TRBD1 on 5 matching bases. From germline, CDR1 is SGDLS and CDR2 YYNGEE. CDR3 length equals 14 residues. Trimming cost V 0 bases and J 3 bases, with 10 bases left between them. For the CDR3, the DNA is TGTGCCAGCAGCGTAGATGGGGCCGTCTACGAGCAGTACTTC. Its protein is CASSVDGAVYEQYF.

The chain uses TRBV10-2 and TRBJ1-6; D is unresolved. The CDR3 has 13 amino acids. The V gene's germline CDR1 is WSHSY and CDR2 SAAADI. Trimming left V 7 bases short and J 8 bases short, with 12 bases between. The CDR3 sequence is CASTEQTYSPLHF. CDR3 nucleotide sequence: TGCGCCAGCACGGAACAGACCTATTCACCCCTCCACTTT.

This chain connects TRBV19 to TRBJ1-4, with a possible D match to TRBD1 (5 bases). The CDR3 loop spans 16 amino acids. In germline, CDR1 is LNHDA, CDR2 SQIVND (reference sequence). V was cut by 2 bases and J by 10 bases, with 20 bases left in between. CDR3 sequence reads: CASSITTGPRRGKLFF. The DNA for the CDR3 is TGTGCCAGTAGTATAACTACAGGACCGAGGAGGGGAAAACTGTTTTTT.

The chain is built from TRBV19 and TRBJ2-3; possible D gene TRBD2, 6 bases. The CDR3 loop spans 20 amino acids. The ends were cut back, 1 base at V and 6 bases at J, with 29 bases in the middle. The germline gives CDR1 LNHDA, CDR2 SQIVND (reference sequence). Here the CDR3 DNA reads TGTGCCAGTAGTATAGGCCGGGTCCTGGGCGCGGGGCCTAGTTTGGATACGCAGTATTTT. This translates into CASSIGRVLGAGPSLDTQYF.

This clone was counted a single time. The chain carries TRBV30 and TRBJ2-1, with unresolved D. This CDR3 region has 11 residues. Trimming stripped 0 bases from V and 7 bases from J, with 4 bases between. Germline V gene data show CDR1 as GTSNPN and CDR2 as SVGIG (reference sequence). This chain's CDR3 is CAWSVRNEQFF. CDR3 nucleotides: TGTGCCTGGAGTGTGAGGAATGAGCAGTTCTTC.

This chain connects TRBV6-5 to TRBJ1-5, with 7 bases aligning to TRBD1. The CDR3 contains 14 residues. Germline CDR1 MNHEY, CDR2 SVGAGI. V lost 6 bases to trimming and J lost 9 bases; unmatched junction nucleotides: 11. Here the CDR3 DNA reads TGTGCCAGCAGGGGGGGACAGTCTCCTGGGCCCCAGCATTTT. Encoded protein: CASRGGQSPGPQHF.

The V and J genes are TRBV12-5 and TRBJ2-5; TRBD2 matches 16 bases. CDR1 and CDR2 from the germline V gene are LGHNT and FRNRAP. V trimming: 5 bases; J trimming: 5 bases; junction bases outside the gene matches: 8. The CDR3 is made up of 17 amino acids. The CDR3 spells CASGAPGLAGGLETQYF. The CDR3 nucleotides are TGTGCTAGTGGTGCACCGGGACTAGCGGGGGGGTTGGAGACCCAGTACTTC.

The chain uses TRBV11-3 and TRBJ2-1, with TRBD1 matching over 9 bases. The germline V gene has CDR1 SGHNT and CDR2 YENEEA. V was pared by 5 bases and J by 5 bases, with 10 bases of the junction left unmatched. The CDR3 consists of 16 residues. CDR3 in amino acids: CASSARTGAGNNEQFF. The CDR3 DNA is TGTGCCAGCAGCGCCCGGACAGGGGCGGGGAACAATGAGCAGTTCTTC.

The chain is built from TRBV3-1 (or the pseudogene TRBV3-2) and TRBJ2-1, with D tentatively TRBD1 or TRBD2 (5 bases each). Trimming cost V 3 bases and J 8 bases, with 14 bases left between them. CDR1 LGHDT and CDR2 YNNKEL come from the germline V gene (reference sequence). The CDR3 length is 14 residues. The CDR3 reads CASSQGTSEDEQFF. The CDR3, as DNA: TGTGCCAGCAGCCAGGGGACGTCGGAGGATGAGCAGTTCTTC.

This clone is a singleton in its sample. The genes are TRBV5-1 and TRBJ1-1, with D unclear. Germline CDR1 and CDR2: SGHRS and YFSETQ. V gave up 1 base and J gave up 0 bases, with 7 bases separating them. CDR3 length: 14 amino acids. As DNA, the CDR3 is TGCGCCAGCAGCTTGTCCGGGATGAACACTGAAGCTTTCTTT. This sequence encodes CASSLSGMNTEAFF.

The chain has TRBV10-3 and TRBJ2-3; TRBD1 or TRBD2 may be the D gene (6 bases each). V was trimmed by 4 bases and J by 6 bases, leaving 20 bases between them. This CDR3 spans 16 amino acids. CDR1 is ENHRY, CDR2 SYGVKD, per germline. CDR3 sequence (DNA): TGTGCCATCAGTGCCGGGGCATACATAGGGGGGGATACGCAGTATTTT. Amino acid sequence: CAISAGAYIGGDTQYF.

The rearrangement joins TRBV27 to TRBJ1-6; D call uncertain. Trimming stripped 6 bases from V and 0 bases from J, with 6 bases between. The CDR3 contains 14 residues. Per the germline V gene, CDR1 is MNHEY and CDR2 is SMNVEV (reference sequence). The CDR3 spells CASRVVSYNSPLHF. The DNA of the CDR3 is TGTGCCAGCAGGGTTGTCTCCTATAATTCACCCCTCCACTTT.

In this sample, this clone turned up a few times. The chain uses TRBV6-5 and TRBJ2-3, with D possibly being TRBD2 (5 bases). The CDR3 is 14 amino acids. CDR1 MNHEY and CDR2 SVGAGI come from the germline V gene. Deletions cut 8 bases from V and 0 bases from J, with 12 bases between. The CDR3 nucleotides read TGTGCCAGCGGCGGCGGGTTTAGCACAGATACGCAGTATTTT. It specifies CASGGGFSTDTQYF.

The V call is TRBV5-1, the J call TRBJ2-3; D is perhaps TRBD1 (6 bases). Trimming left V 3 bases short and J 3 bases short, with 8 bases between. The germline V gene encodes CDR1 SGHRS and CDR2 YFSETQ. The CDR3 has 13 residues. The DNA for the CDR3 is TGCGCCAGCAGCTCCCAGGGGACAGATACGCAGTATTTT. Translating it yields CASSSQGTDTQYF.